One and the same sample provided the 24 T cell receptor beta chains below, sequenced in a study of blood T cells in healthy people across ages. Primers used in a second PCR of about 7 to 12 cycles were a sample-barcoded 5' primer and a J-beta primer mix. TCRdb ran MiXCR on the 5' RACE reads and lists one entry per CDR3 protein. The table has 1.5 million or so distinct CDR3 sequences, roughly two fifths seen once; the top ten hold about 4.1%. Specimen: blood. The receptors derive from a woman in her late teens or twenties in good health.

This chain links TRBV7-6 with TRBJ1-4; the D gene is possibly TRBD1 (6 bases). This CDR3 contains 16 residues. Trimming cost V 0 bases and J 3 bases, with 11 bases left between them. Germline lookup yields CDR1 SGHVS and CDR2 FNYEAQ. The CDR3 spells CASSLAPGVANEKLFF. The CDR3 DNA sequence: TGTGCCAGCAGCTTAGCGCCAGGGGTAGCTAATGAAAAACTGTTTTTT.

This clonotype was seen only a few times. V usage is TRBV7-6 and J usage is TRBJ1-3; no clear D gene. V dropped 6 bases and J dropped 4 bases, with 13 bases sitting between them. The CDR3 extends over 14 amino acids. From germline, CDR1 is SGHVS and CDR2 FNYEAQ. CDR3 residues: CASSPAAGGNTIYF. The CDR3 bases are TGTGCCAGCAGTCCCGCGGCGGGAGGAAACACCATATATTTT.

This clonotype was seen only a few times. The chain combines TRBV29-1 with TRBJ2-3; tentative D call: TRBD1 (5 bases). CDR3 length: 13 amino acids. Trimming removed 4 bases from V and 0 bases from J, with 8 bases in between. Germline lookup yields CDR1 SQVTM and CDR2 ANQGSEA. CDR3 coding DNA: TGCAGCGTTGCACAGGCTAGCACAGATACGCAGTATTTT. The encoded protein is CSVAQASTDTQYF.

This chain connects TRBV20-1 to TRBJ1-4; a possible D gene is TRBD1 (6 bases). Germline CDR1 is DFQATT and CDR2 is SNEGSKA (reference sequence). This CDR3 has 14 amino acids. V was clipped by 3 bases and J by 6 bases, with 14 bases between them. CDR3 coding DNA: TGCAGTGCTAGCTCGACAGGAGACGATGAAAAACTGTTTTTT. Its translation: CSASSTGDDEKLFF.

V gene TRBV4-3 combines with J gene TRBJ2-1, with D tentatively TRBD2 (6 bases). The CDR3 length is 15 residues. Trimming removed 0 bases from V and 8 bases from J, with 14 bases in between. Germline CDR1 reads LGHNA; CDR2 reads YSLEER. DNA of the CDR3: TGCGCCAGCAGCCAAGATCGGGGCCCGGGGGATGAGCAGTTCTTC. Its translation is CASSQDRGPGDEQFF.

The chain joins TRBV12-3 or TRBV12-4 to TRBJ1-4; D is undetermined. With 5 bases removed from V and 14 bases from J, the gap between germline ends came to 15 bases. This CDR3 region has 12 residues. CDR3 nucleotide sequence: TGTGCCAGCAGTCCACAACAGAGATGGCTGTTTTTT. Translation gives CASSPQQRWLFF.

The chain links TRBV28 to TRBJ2-7; D ambiguous. The CDR3 covers 13 residues. Trimming pared 7 bases from V and 2 bases from J, leaving 12 bases between. Germline V gives CDR1 MDHEN, CDR2 SYDVKM. The CDR3: CASTLRLTYEQYF. The CDR3 nucleotides are TGTGCCAGCACCCTCCGTCTGACCTACGAGCAGTACTTC.

This rearrangement joins TRBV4-1 to TRBJ1-2; no clear D. CDR1 MGHRA and CDR2 YSYEKL come from the germline V gene. This CDR3 is built from 15 residues. V dropped 2 bases and J dropped 0 bases, with 10 bases sitting between them. The CDR3 loop is CASSQNHQANYGYTF. The CDR3 DNA reads TGCGCCAGCAGCCAAAACCACCAGGCTAACTATGGCTACACCTTC.

This clonotype appeared a few times. The rearrangement uses TRBV29-1 and TRBJ2-7; tentatively, D is TRBD1 or TRBD2 (5 bases each). V dropped 5 bases and J dropped 6 bases, with 14 bases sitting between them. CDR3 size: 12 residues. Germline V gives CDR1 SQVTM, CDR2 ANQGSEA. Here the CDR3 reads CSVRGPRSEQYF. The CDR3 DNA follows: TGCAGCGTTCGGGGCCCGCGGAGCGAGCAGTACTTC.

This rearrangement joins TRBV18 to TRBJ1-2, with D unresolved. The CDR3 length is 15 residues. V lost 3 bases and J 0 bases, leaving 11 bases between the germline ends. Germline V gene data show CDR1 as KGHSH and CDR2 as LQKENI. DNA for the CDR3: TGTGCCAGCTCACCGTCCGGGGATGCTAACTATGGCTACACCTTC. It specifies CASSPSGDANYGYTF. Drawing the rest from reference TRBV18 and TRBJ1-2, the complete variable domain is NAGVMQNPRHLVRRRGQEARLRCSPMKGHSHVYWYRQLPEEGLKFMVYLQKENIIDESGMPKERFSAEFPKEGPSILRIQQVVRGDSAAYFCASSPSGDANYGYTFGSGTRLTVV.

On this clonotype itself: Relative to the germline gene, one junction end is altered; a read error may explain this. V is TRBV12-3 or TRBV12-4 and J is TRBJ2-4, with no clear D. The CDR3 consists of 16 residues. As DNA, the CDR3 is TGTGCCAACAGTTTCCGGAAGGGAAGTGCCAAAAACATTCAGTACTTC. The encoded protein is CANSFRKGSAKNIQYF.

This clonotype was picked up a small number of times. The chain links TRBV19 to TRBJ1-2; D is unclear. This CDR3 has 13 amino acids. Germline CDR1 and CDR2: LNHDA and SQIVND (reference sequence). V lost 3 bases to trimming and J lost 6 bases, with 11 bases between them. This CDR3 is CASSIPGPDGYTF. CDR3 nucleotides: TGTGCCAGTAGTATCCCGGGCCCGGATGGCTACACCTTC.

This clonotype was seen only a few times. V is TRBV4-3 and J is TRBJ2-1; 10 bases are a match to TRBD2. CDR1 is LGHNA, CDR2 YSLEER, per germline. This CDR3 region has 17 residues. V lost 3 bases and J lost 2; bases outside the gene matches: 7. CDR3 bases: TGCGCCAGCAGCCAGGAAACTAGCGGGGTACCCTACAATGAGCAGTTCTTC. It translates to CASSQETSGVPYNEQFF.

The gene calls are TRBV7-9 and TRBJ1-2, with a tentative D call TRBD1 (5 bases). Trimming cost V 5 bases and J 9 bases, with 16 bases left between them. The CDR3 is 13 amino acids. Germline CDR1 is SEHNR and CDR2 is FQNEAQ (reference sequence). This CDR3 reads CASSRSGGRRYTF. CDR3 nucleotides: TGTGCCAGCAGCCGAAGTGGGGGAAGGCGCTACACCTTC. The whole variable domain, filled in from reference TRBV7-9 and TRBJ1-2, reads DTGVSQNPRHKITKRGQNVTFRCDPISEHNRLYWYRQTLGQGPEFLTYFQNEAQLEKSRLLSDRFSAERPKGSFSTLEIQRTEQGDSAMYLCASSRSGGRRYTFGSGTRLTVV.

This clonotype has more than one count but fewer than ten. V gene TRBV5-1 combines with J gene TRBJ2-7; perhaps D is TRBD1 or TRBD2 (5 bases each). Germline-derived CDR1 and CDR2 are SGHRS and YFSETQ. The CDR3 runs to 15 residues. The V end lost 8 bases, the J end lost 4 bases, and 22 bases lay between the germline ends. Here the CDR3 DNA reads TGCGCCAGTAGCCTCAACACGGGGCTGAGGTACGAGCAGTACTTC. It translates to CASSLNTGLRYEQYF.

The sample holds a few counts of this clonotype. The rearrangement joins TRBV27 to TRBJ2-1; unclear D gene. The CDR3 sequence is 15 residues long. The germline V and J ends were trimmed by 5 bases and 3 bases, with 14 bases remaining between them. Germline values: CDR1 MNHEY, CDR2 SMNVEV (reference sequence). The CDR3 nucleotides are TGTGCCAGCAGTCCAGACCCCTCTATCTACAATGAGCAGTTCTTC. Its protein is CASSPDPSIYNEQFF.

V usage is TRBV12-3 or TRBV12-4 and J usage is TRBJ2-7; D gene unclear. This CDR3 contains 13 residues. V shed 8 bases and J shed 1 base, with 12 bases lying between them. This CDR3 reads CASAPGSSYEQYF. CDR3 DNA: TGTGCCAGCGCTCCTGGGTCGTCCTACGAGCAGTACTTC.

A few counts support this clonotype. The J gene is TRBJ2-1, the V gene TRBV12-3 or TRBV12-4; TRBD2 aligns across 12 bases. The CDR3 consists of 17 residues. V trimming: 2 bases; J trimming: 7 bases; junction bases outside the gene matches: 9. The CDR3 DNA sequence: TGTGCCAGCAGTTTACCGCTCCTAGCGGGGGGGCGTAATGAGCAGTTCTTC. Its translation is CASSLPLLAGGRNEQFF.

This chain links TRBV6-2 or TRBV6-3 with TRBJ2-5; a possible D gene is TRBD2 (6 bases). The V and J ends lost 4 bases and 6 bases respectively, with 21 bases between them. Germline CDR1 is MNHEY and CDR2 is SVGEGT. This CDR3 contains 16 residues. The CDR3 region is CASSLLAEGDSKTQYF. In DNA form, the CDR3 reads TGTGCCAGCAGTTTACTAGCCGAAGGAGATAGTAAGACCCAGTACTTC.

The count of this clonotype is one. This rearrangement joins TRBV27 to TRBJ2-3, with D perhaps TRBD1 or TRBD2 (5 bases each). Between the trimmed V and J ends, which lost 8 bases and 7 bases, there was a span of 16 bases. This CDR3 is built from 13 residues. The germline V gene encodes CDR1 MNHEY and CDR2 SMNVEV (reference sequence). In DNA, the CDR3 is TGTGCCAGCGGTCCTAAATGGGGGTATACGCAGTATTTT. This sequence encodes CASGPKWGYTQYF.

This clonotype was recorded a few times. A junction boundary mismatches the germline segment, possibly from a read error. The chain links TRBV12-3 or TRBV12-4 to TRBJ2-1; perhaps TRBD2 as D (7 bases). This CDR3 has 15 amino acids. The CDR3 protein is CASRLGGGPYNEQFF. Here the CDR3 DNA reads TGTGCCAGCAGATTAGGGGGGGGGCCGTACAATGAGCAGTTCTTC.

The rearrangement uses TRBV5-1 and TRBJ2-1; 11 bases line up with TRBD2. The last part of the DNA fits TRBJ2-7 better; the J call may be wrong. The CDR3 spans 16 residues. In germline, CDR1 is SGHRS, CDR2 YFSETQ. The CDR3, as DNA: TGCGCCAGCAGGATATCTAGCGGGGGGTCCTACAATGAGCAGTACTTC. The encoded protein is CASRISSGGSYNEQYF.

This chain connects TRBV5-1 to TRBJ2-2; either TRBD1 or TRBD2 may fit D (5 bases each). In germline, CDR1 is SGHRS, CDR2 YFSETQ. Trimming cost V 1 base and J 5 bases, with 12 bases left between them. The CDR3 loop spans 15 amino acids. For the CDR3, the DNA is TGCGCCAGCAGCTTGCAGTCCGGGGCGACCGGGGAGCTGTTTTTT. Protein: CASSLQSGATGELFF. Looking up the rest from reference TRBV5-1 and TRBJ2-2 gives the full variable domain: KAGVTQTPRYLIKTRGQQVTLSCSPISGHRSVSWYQQTPGQGLQFLFEYFSETQRNKGNFPGRFSGRQFSNSRSEMNVSTLELGDSALYLCASSLQSGATGELFFGEGSRLTVL.

V usage is TRBV5-1 and J usage is TRBJ2-1; 9 nucleotides line up with TRBD1. The CDR3 is made up of 12 amino acids. The V gene's germline CDR1 is SGHRS and CDR2 YFSETQ. V lost 9 bases, J lost 8 bases, and 6 bases stayed unmatched. The CDR3 DNA is TGCGCCACCGGGACAGGGTCCGATGAGCAGTTCTTC. Translated, it gives CATGTGSDEQFF. Variable domain in full (rest from reference TRBV5-1 and TRBJ2-1): KAGVTQTPRYLIKTRGQQVTLSCSPISGHRSVSWYQQTPGQGLQFLFEYFSETQRNKGNFPGRFSGRQFSNSRSEMNVSTLELGDSALYLCATGTGSDEQFFGPGTRLTVL.